A selection of T cell receptor beta chains follows, all from one sample in a study of blood T cell repertoires in COVID-19. Data came from immunoSEQ multiplex PCR; TCRdb stores just in-frame clones and leaves some out. The sample yields about 210,000 clones, around 92% seen once. Sequencing used peripheral blood. These receptors came from a man aged 25-40 years with acute or convalescent COVID-19. CDR3s leave out the opening cysteine and the closing phenylalanine or tryptophan.

V gene	CDR3 length	J gene	CDR3 protein
TRBV24-1	15	TRBJ2-2	ATSDQGMEYYTGELF
TRBV27	11	TRBJ2-3	ASHDAGADTQY
TRBV15	12	TRBJ2-2	ATSSLSGTGELF
TRBV5-1	13	TRBJ2-1	ASSGRSQRVLEQF
TRBV11-3	13	TRBJ1-4	ASSSSFATNEKLF
TRBV5-1	14	TRBJ1-4	ASSSGRTGENEKLF
TRBV6-5	11	TRBJ2-7	ASRADRGYEQY
TRBV28	12	TRBJ2-1	PNPVLAGAHEQF
TRBV28	11	TRBJ1-2	ASSFGFGSGYT
TRBV27	12	TRBJ1-2	ASSLKGEGYGYT
TRBV9	12	TRBJ2-7	ASSVEAGAYEQY